The 4 T cell receptor beta chains below come from one sample, sequenced in a study of PD-1 blockade in mismatch repair-deficient tumors. Produced via immunoSEQ multiplex PCR; TCRdb's table is partial and in-frame only. The sample contains tens of thousands of clones, roughly 80% of which appear only once. The material sequenced was peripheral blood, taken 44 weeks after starting pembrolizumab. The receptors stem from an adult with mismatch repair-deficient cancer.

The chain has TRBV6-5 and TRBJ2-7; 10 nucleotides line up with TRBD2. V dropped 4 bases and J dropped 5; count of bases not matched to a gene: 5. This CDR3 has 14 amino acids. CDR1 is MNHEY and CDR2 is SVGAGI in the germline V gene. CDR3 amino acids: CASSFGTSADEQYF. The CDR3 DNA reads as TGTGCCAGCAGTTTCGGGACTAGCGCAGACGAGCAGTACTTC.

The gene calls are TRBV9 and TRBJ1-1; 7 bases match TRBD1. Germline V gene sequence: CDR1 SGDLS, CDR2 YYNGEE. The CDR3 has 16 amino acids. V gave up 0 bases and J gave up 5 bases; unmatched junction bases: 10. Here the CDR3 reads CASSVDPTGVGTEAFF. In nucleotides, the CDR3 is TGTGCCAGCAGCGTAGATCCCACAGGGGTGGGAACTGAAGCTTTCTTT.

The chain recombines TRBV29-1 with TRBJ1-2; D perhaps matches TRBD1 (6 bases). V gave up 6 bases and J gave up 8 bases, with 22 bases separating them. CDR1 and CDR2 (germline): SQVTM, ANQGSEA. The CDR3 contains 14 residues. The CDR3 DNA reads TGCAGCGTCCCTCAAAGGGGGGCCCCTTGGGGCTACACCTTC. Protein: CSVPQRGAPWGYTF.

V is TRBV5-1 and J is TRBJ2-7; D is uncertain. Per the germline V gene, CDR1 is SGHRS and CDR2 is YFSETQ. The CDR3 is 14 residues long. Deletions cut 0 bases from V and 0 bases from J, with 7 bases between. The CDR3 nucleotides are TGCGCCAGCAGCTTGGAGATAGGCTCCTACGAGCAGTACTTC. Protein: CASSLEIGSYEQYF.